Below, 26 T cell receptor beta chains from the same sample are listed, as sequenced in a study of CD8+ T cells in alopecia areata. Extraction and reverse transcription of RNA yielded cDNA as the sequencing template. Generated by immunoSEQ multiplex PCR, the TCRdb table keeps only in-frame clones and is missing some. Here the sample spans 150,000 to 190,000 clones, under 60% being singletons. The sample in question was CD8+ T cells sorted from blood, obtained at week 0. These receptors came from a human donor with alopecia areata.

This clone was seen a few times. The rearrangement joins TRBV29-1 to TRBJ1-1; D is perhaps TRBD1 (5 bases). Per germline, CDR1 SQVTM and CDR2 ANQGSEA. This CDR3 contains 12 residues. Trimming removed 7 bases at V and 7 bases at J, with 16 bases between. In nucleotides, the CDR3 is TGCAGCGCCGCTCAAGGGGCGGGTGAAGCTTTCTTT. Translating gives CSAAQGAGEAFF.

The J gene is TRBJ1-1, the V gene TRBV30; a weak D match, TRBD1 (6 bases). V was trimmed by 1 base and J by 4 bases, leaving 16 bases between them. The CDR3 runs 15 residues. CDR1 is GTSNPN and CDR2 is SVGIG in the germline V gene (reference sequence). This chain's CDR3 is CAWSGGRGIITEAFF. CDR3 sequence (DNA): TGTGCCTGGAGTGGAGGCAGGGGAATAATCACTGAAGCTTTCTTT.

DNA for the CDR3: TGTGCCTGGAGTGAACCTGGACAGGGCACGAACACTGAAGCTTTCTTT. Translated: CAWSEPGQGTNTEAFF. The rearrangement uses TRBV30 and TRBJ1-1; 8 bases align to TRBD1. There are 16 residues in the CDR3. CDR1 and CDR2 from the germline V gene are GTSNPN and SVGIG (reference sequence). The trim removed 1 base at V and 1 base at J, leaving 8 bases unmatched.

The rearrangement links TRBV6-5 to TRBJ1-6; D uncertain. Germline assignment: CDR1 MNHEY and CDR2 SVGAGI. This CDR3 has 14 amino acids. V lost 3 bases to trimming and J lost 7 bases, with 10 bases between them. The CDR3 loop reads CASSYGSGNSPLHF. In DNA form, the CDR3 reads TGTGCCAGCAGTTATGGCTCGGGAAATTCACCCCTCCACTTT.

This clone was seen a single time. The chain couples TRBV29-1 to TRBJ2-1; D not certain. This CDR3 comprises 13 residues. Trimming stripped 4 bases from V and 8 bases from J, with 15 bases between. From germline, CDR1 is SQVTM and CDR2 ANQGSEA. The CDR3 bases are TGCAGCGTTGGGCTAACTCGGCGCGATGAGCAGTTCTTC. Encoded protein: CSVGLTRRDEQFF.

The rearrangement uses TRBV7-2 and TRBJ2-6; the D is unclear. The CDR3 contains 15 residues. The germline CDR1 and CDR2 sequences are SGHTA and FQGNSA. Trimming took 5 bases from V and 0 from J, leaving 8 bases between them. The CDR3 sequence: CASSIEFSGANVLTF. CDR3 DNA: TGTGCCAGCAGCATCGAATTCTCTGGGGCCAACGTCCTGACTTTC.

This chain connects TRBV27 to TRBJ1-1, with D tentatively TRBD1 (5 bases). V lost 5 bases to trimming and J lost 3 bases, with 13 bases between them. Per the germline V gene, CDR1 is MNHEY and CDR2 is SMNVEV (reference sequence). The CDR3 spans 14 residues. For the CDR3, the DNA is TGTGCCAGCAGTCCACTCGGGGGGTACACTGAAGCTTTCTTT. Translating gives CASSPLGGYTEAFF.

This chain links TRBV4-1 with TRBJ2-2; D is possibly TRBD2 (6 bases). The V and J ends lost 6 bases and 6 bases respectively, with 11 bases between them. The CDR3 sequence is 13 residues long. Germline V lookup: CDR1 MGHRA, CDR2 YSYEKL. CDR3 bases: TGCGCCAGCAGGGCGGGAAGCCCCGGGGAGCTGTTTTTT. Encoded protein: CASRAGSPGELFF.

In nucleotides, the CDR3 is TGTGCCATCAGTGAGGGGCAGGGGGGATACAATGAGCAGTTCTTC. Protein product: CAISEGQGGYNEQFF. V and J are TRBV10-3 and TRBJ2-1, with D perhaps TRBD1 (7 bases). The ends were cut back, 2 bases at V and 4 bases at J, with 12 bases in the middle. Germline V gene lookup returns CDR1 ENHRY and CDR2 SYGVKD. This CDR3 has 15 residues.

The gene calls are TRBV7-6 and TRBJ2-2, with 7 bases lining up with TRBD1. The CDR3 sequence is 15 residues long. V shed 5 bases, J shed 7 bases, and the junction held 10 bases outside the gene matches. Germline V gene lookup returns CDR1 SGHVS and CDR2 FNYEAQ. The CDR3 DNA sequence: TGTGCCAGCAGCACCCGACAGGGTCAGGACGGGGAGCTGTTTTTT. Encoded protein: CASSTRQGQDGELFF. Complete variable domain (other parts from reference TRBV7-6 and TRBJ2-2): GAGVSQSPRYKVTKRGQDVALRCDPISGHVSLYWYRQALGQGPEFLTYFNYEAQQDKSGLPNDRFSAERPEGSISTLTIQRTEQRDSAMYRCASSTRQGQDGELFFGEGSRLTVL.

A few counts support this clone. The gene calls are TRBV6-6 and TRBJ2-5, with unresolved D. CDR1 and CDR2 from the germline V gene are MNHNY and SVGAGI (reference sequence). The V end lost 0 bases, the J end lost 5 bases, and 13 bases lay between the germline ends. The CDR3 runs to 15 residues. The CDR3 nucleotides read TGTGCCAGCAGTTACTCGAGAGGAGTTCGGGAGACCCAGTACTTC. The encoded protein is CASSYSRGVRETQYF.

This sequence joins TRBV29-1 and TRBJ1-1; TRBD1 matches 8 bases. V lost 6 bases to trimming and J lost 5 bases; unmatched junction nucleotides: 8. Germline CDR1 reads SQVTM; CDR2 reads ANQGSEA. The CDR3 is 13 amino acids. CDR3 nucleotide sequence: TGCAGCGTAAGGGTGACAGGGGAGACTGAAGCTTTCTTT. Protein product: CSVRVTGETEAFF.

The chain carries TRBV11-2 and TRBJ2-1, with a tentative D call TRBD2 (5 bases). V lost 2 bases and J lost 8, with 7 bases in between. Germline CDR1 SGHAT, CDR2 FQNNGV. The CDR3 contains 12 residues. This CDR3 is CASSLYGDEQFF. DNA of the CDR3: TGTGCCAGCAGCTTATACGGGGATGAGCAGTTCTTC.

V gene TRBV29-1 combines with J gene TRBJ2-2, with unresolved D. Trimming took 4 bases from V and 4 from J, leaving 7 bases between them. Looked up from germline, CDR1 is SQVTM and CDR2 is ANQGSEA. The CDR3 contains 12 residues. CDR3: CSVVQATGELFF. In nucleotides, the CDR3 is TGCAGCGTTGTACAAGCCACCGGGGAGCTGTTTTTT.

The V and J genes are TRBV30 and TRBJ1-1; D may be TRBD1 (5 bases). CDR1 is GTSNPN, CDR2 SVGIG, per germline (reference sequence). The CDR3 runs 10 residues. Trimming shortened V by 7 bases and J by 7 bases, and 10 bases separated the two germline ends. CDR3 DNA: TGTGCCTTGGGACTCGTTGAAGCTTTCTTT. Its protein product is CALGLVEAFF.

This clone was seen a handful of times. The rearrangement links TRBV2 to TRBJ2-7; D call uncertain. Trimming shortened V by 6 bases and J by 2 bases, and 14 bases separated the two germline ends. Germline assignment: CDR1 SNHLY and CDR2 FYNNEI. The CDR3 runs to 14 residues. This chain's CDR3 is CASSVGIVPYEQYF. The CDR3 DNA sequence: TGTGCCAGCAGCGTAGGGATAGTTCCCTACGAGCAGTACTTC.

The CDR3 protein is CASSAGASGELFF. For the CDR3, the DNA is TGTGCCAGCAGTGCGGGCGCGTCCGGGGAGCTGTTTTTT. The genes are TRBV5-6 and TRBJ2-2, with D tentatively TRBD2 (5 bases). The germline V gene has CDR1 SGHDT and CDR2 YYEEEE. The CDR3 extends over 13 amino acids. The germline V and J ends were trimmed by 5 bases and 6 bases, with 11 bases remaining between them. Based on the CDR3 plus reference TRBV5-6 and TRBJ2-2, the full variable domain is DAGVTQSPTHLIKTRGQQVTLRCSPKSGHDTVSWYQQALGQGPQFIFQYYEEEERQRGNFPDRFSGHQFPNYSSELNVNALLLGDSALYLCASSAGASGELFFGEGSRLTVL.

The CDR3 reads CASRSLEGWIYNEQFF. CDR3 nucleotide sequence: TGTGCCAGCAGATCCTTAGAGGGGTGGATTTACAATGAGCAGTTCTTC. This rearrangement joins TRBV27 to TRBJ2-1; D tentatively fits TRBD1 or TRBD2 (5 bases each). V was cut by 6 bases and J by 4 bases, with 19 bases left in between. The germline V gene has CDR1 MNHEY and CDR2 SMNVEV (reference sequence). CDR3 length equals 16 residues.

This clone was observed a few times. The chain employs TRBV29-1 and TRBJ2-1; 8 bases fit TRBD1. CDR1 and CDR2 (germline): SQVTM, ANQGSEA. The CDR3 spans 9 residues. Trimming took 3 bases from V and 16 from J; bases not matched to a gene: 2. CDR3 in DNA: TGCAGCGTTGAGACAGGGGAATTCTTC. As protein: CSVETGEFF.

The chain combines TRBV27 with TRBJ1-2; D uncertain. Germline V gives CDR1 MNHEY, CDR2 SMNVEV (reference sequence). V lost 3 bases, J lost 4 bases, and 15 bases lay in between. The CDR3 contains 15 residues. The CDR3: CASSFLPPGLYGYTF. For the CDR3, the DNA is TGTGCCAGCAGTTTCCTCCCGCCAGGACTCTATGGCTACACCTTC.

The chain uses TRBV13 and TRBJ2-1; D might be TRBD1 or TRBD2, each matching 5 bases. Trimming left V 4 bases short and J 1 base short, with 11 bases between. This CDR3 contains 15 residues. Germline V gives CDR1 PRHDT, CDR2 FYEKMQ (reference sequence). CDR3 region: CASSYRDLSYNEQFF. In nucleotides, the CDR3 is TGTGCCAGCAGCTACCGGGACCTATCCTACAATGAGCAGTTCTTC.

This sequence joins TRBV6-5 and TRBJ1-2; possibly TRBD1 for D (5 bases). Germline CDR1 reads MNHEY; CDR2 reads SVGAGI. This CDR3 is 15 amino acids long. V was trimmed by 2 bases and J by 6 bases, leaving 16 bases between them. CDR3 DNA: TGTGCCAGCAGTTACGGTCTGGGGGTAACGAATGGCTACACCTTC. Translating gives CASSYGLGVTNGYTF.

This clone was counted between two and nine times. The V call is TRBV29-1, the J call TRBJ2-1, with 7 bases identical to TRBD1. Germline V gene data show CDR1 as SQVTM and CDR2 as ANQGSEA. The V gene end was trimmed by 4 bases and the J gene end by 6 bases; junction bases not matched to a gene: 3. The CDR3 spans 12 residues. CDR3 protein: CSVVGGLNEQFF. In nucleotides, the CDR3 is TGCAGCGTTGTAGGGGGCCTCAATGAGCAGTTCTTC.

This chain joins TRBV15 and TRBJ2-7, with 8 bases matching TRBD2. Per the germline V gene, CDR1 is LNHNV and CDR2 is YYDKDF (reference sequence). With 5 bases clipped from V and 0 bases from J, the junction kept 6 bases outside the gene matches. The CDR3 covers 15 residues. DNA of the CDR3: TGTGCCACCAGCCCTCAGCGGGGGAGCTCCTACGAGCAGTACTTC. Its protein is CATSPQRGSSYEQYF.

The chain couples TRBV5-6 to TRBJ1-5; D is perhaps TRBD1 (5 bases). The CDR3 runs 14 residues. Trimming took 2 bases from V and 4 from J, leaving 10 bases between them. CDR1 SGHDT and CDR2 YYEEEE come from the germline V gene. The CDR3 loop reads CASSFGRVNQPQHF. Here the CDR3 DNA reads TGTGCCAGCAGCTTCGGCAGGGTAAATCAGCCCCAGCATTTT. Filled out from reference TRBV5-6 and TRBJ1-5, the complete variable domain reads DAGVTQSPTHLIKTRGQQVTLRCSPKSGHDTVSWYQQALGQGPQFIFQYYEEEERQRGNFPDRFSGHQFPNYSSELNVNALLLGDSALYLCASSFGRVNQPQHFGDGTRLSIL.

In this sample, this clone turned up a few times. The V and J genes are TRBV7-9 and TRBJ2-3; tentatively, D is TRBD1 (5 bases). CDR1 SEHNR and CDR2 FQNEAQ come from the germline V gene (reference sequence). This CDR3 has 17 residues. V was clipped by 0 bases and J by 2 bases, with 15 bases between them. This CDR3 reads CASSLAHRQLFTDTQYF. The CDR3 DNA reads as TGTGCCAGCAGCTTAGCGCATCGACAGCTCTTCACAGATACGCAGTATTTT.